This T cell receptor (beta chain) was retrieved from a study of CD8+ T cells in alopecia areata. Study-wide results and caveats: Scalp samples also yield sequences from resident alphabeta T cells of normal skin.

In regard to this clone: Antigen: not known.

TCR sequencing used cDNA made by reverse transcription of extracted RNA. Only in-frame clones appear in the TCRdb table, and some are missing; sequencing was by immunoSEQ multiplex PCR. This sample carries approximately 89,000 clones, around 54% of them seen once, and the ten largest clones take around 5%. The length of the CDR3 is 13 residues. The germline V gene encodes CDR1 SEHNR and CDR2 FQNEAQ (reference sequence). Trimming removed 5 bases from V and 4 bases from J, with 9 bases in between. Patients with alopecia areata provided lesional scalp punch biopsies as well as peripheral blood. The V call is TRBV7-9, the J call TRBJ2-1; D not certain. This TCR came from a human donor with alopecia areata. The sample comprised NKG2D-high CD8+ T cells sorted from blood. The DNA of the CDR3 is TGTGCCAGCAGCCGTCCACGGTACAATGAGCAGTTCTTC. Translation: CASSRPRYNEQFF.